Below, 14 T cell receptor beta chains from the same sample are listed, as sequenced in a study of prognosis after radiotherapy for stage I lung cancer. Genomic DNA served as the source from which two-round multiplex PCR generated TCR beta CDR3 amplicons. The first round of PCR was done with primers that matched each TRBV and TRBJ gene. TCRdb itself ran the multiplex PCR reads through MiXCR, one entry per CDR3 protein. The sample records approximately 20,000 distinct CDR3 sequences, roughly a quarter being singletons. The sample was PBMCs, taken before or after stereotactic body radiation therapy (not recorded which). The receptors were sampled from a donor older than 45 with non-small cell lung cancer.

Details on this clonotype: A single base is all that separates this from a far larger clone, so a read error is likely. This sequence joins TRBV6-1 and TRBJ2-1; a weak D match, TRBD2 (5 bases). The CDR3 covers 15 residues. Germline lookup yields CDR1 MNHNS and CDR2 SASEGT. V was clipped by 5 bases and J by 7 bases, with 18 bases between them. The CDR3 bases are TGTGCCAGCAGTAGCTCGTGGACTCTCGGGAATGAGCAGTTCTTC. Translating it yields CASSSSWTLGNEQFF.

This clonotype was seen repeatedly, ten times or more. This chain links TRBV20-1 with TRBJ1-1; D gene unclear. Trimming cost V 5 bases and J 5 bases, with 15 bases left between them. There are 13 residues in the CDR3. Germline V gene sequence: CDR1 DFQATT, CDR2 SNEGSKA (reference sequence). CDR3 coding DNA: TGCAGTGCTCCCGGGAGGGCGAGGACTGAAGCTTTCTTT. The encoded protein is CSAPGRARTEAFF.

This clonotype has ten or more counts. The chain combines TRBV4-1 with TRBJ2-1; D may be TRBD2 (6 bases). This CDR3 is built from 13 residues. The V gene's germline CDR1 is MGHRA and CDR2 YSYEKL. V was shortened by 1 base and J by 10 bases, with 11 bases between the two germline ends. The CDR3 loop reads CASSQASGQEQFF. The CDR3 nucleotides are TGCGCCAGCAGCCAAGCCAGCGGGCAGGAGCAGTTCTTC.

The CDR3 here is CASSQEYTLRETDTQYF. The CDR3, as DNA: TGTGCCAGCAGCCAAGAGTATACACTGCGGGAGACAGATACGCAGTATTTT. The chain links TRBV3-2 to TRBJ2-3; TRBD2, the table's D call, lacks a check against the DNA. TRBV3-2 is reported as a pseudogene. The CDR3 is 17 residues long.

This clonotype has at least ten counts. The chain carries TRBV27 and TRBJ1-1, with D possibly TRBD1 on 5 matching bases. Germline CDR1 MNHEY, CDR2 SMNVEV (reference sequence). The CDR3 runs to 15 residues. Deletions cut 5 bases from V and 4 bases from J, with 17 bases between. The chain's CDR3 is CASSPSGTVGTEAFF. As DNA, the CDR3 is TGTGCCAGCAGTCCATCCGGGACTGTTGGCACTGAAGCTTTCTTT.

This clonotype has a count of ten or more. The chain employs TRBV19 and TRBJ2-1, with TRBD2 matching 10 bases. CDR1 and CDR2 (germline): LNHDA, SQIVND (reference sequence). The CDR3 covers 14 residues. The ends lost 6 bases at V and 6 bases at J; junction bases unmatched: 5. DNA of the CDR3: TGTGCCAGTAGGCAGCGGGAGGGGTTCAATGAGCAGTTCTTC. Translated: CASRQREGFNEQFF. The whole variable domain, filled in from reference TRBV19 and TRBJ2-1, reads DGGITQSPKYLFRKEGQNVTLSCEQNLNHDAMYWYRQDPGQGLRLIYYSQIVNDFQKGDIAEGYSVSREKKESFPLTVTSAQKNPTAFYLCASRQREGFNEQFFGPGTRLTVL.

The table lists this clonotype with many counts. The CDR3 sequence: CAAGLNKNIQYF. In DNA, the CDR3 is TGTGCTGCGGGACTCAACAAAAACATTCAGTACTTC. This chain uses TRBV19 with TRBJ2-4; D perhaps matches TRBD2 (6 bases). Germline V gene sequence: CDR1 LNHDA, CDR2 SQIVND (reference sequence). This CDR3 is built from 12 residues.

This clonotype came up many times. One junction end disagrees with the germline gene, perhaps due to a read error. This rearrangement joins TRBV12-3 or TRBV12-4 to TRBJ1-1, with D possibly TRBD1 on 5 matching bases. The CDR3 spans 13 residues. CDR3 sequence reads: CASASSRGTEASF. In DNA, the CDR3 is TGTGCCAGCGCCTCTTCGAGGGGCACTGAAGCTTCCTTT.

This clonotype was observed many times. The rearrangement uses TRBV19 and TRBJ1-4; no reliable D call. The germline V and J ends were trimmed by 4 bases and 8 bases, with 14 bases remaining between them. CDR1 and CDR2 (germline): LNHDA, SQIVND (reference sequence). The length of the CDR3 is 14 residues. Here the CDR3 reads CASSRALGYEKLFF. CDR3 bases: TGTGCCAGTAGTAGAGCCCTGGGATACGAAAAACTGTTTTTT.

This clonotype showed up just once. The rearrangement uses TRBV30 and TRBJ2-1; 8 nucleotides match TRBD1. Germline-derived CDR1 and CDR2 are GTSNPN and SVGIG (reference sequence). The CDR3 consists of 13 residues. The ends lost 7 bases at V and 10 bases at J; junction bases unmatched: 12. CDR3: CALNPFRGREQFF. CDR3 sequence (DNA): TGTGCCTTGAACCCTTTCAGGGGGCGAGAGCAGTTCTTC. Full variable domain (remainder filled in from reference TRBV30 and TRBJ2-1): SQTIHQWPATLVQPVGSPLSLECTVEGTSNPNLYWYRQAAGRGLQLLFYSVGIGQISSEVPQNLSASRPQDRQFILSSKKLLLSDSGFYLCALNPFRGREQFFGPGTRLTVL.

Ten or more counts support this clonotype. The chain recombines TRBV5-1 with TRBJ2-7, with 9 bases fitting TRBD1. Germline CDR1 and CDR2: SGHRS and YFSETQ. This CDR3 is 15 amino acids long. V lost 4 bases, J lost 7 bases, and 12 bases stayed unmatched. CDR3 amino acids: CASSPRGTGSGEQYF. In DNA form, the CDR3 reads TGCGCCAGCAGCCCGAGGGGGACAGGGTCGGGAGAGCAGTACTTC.

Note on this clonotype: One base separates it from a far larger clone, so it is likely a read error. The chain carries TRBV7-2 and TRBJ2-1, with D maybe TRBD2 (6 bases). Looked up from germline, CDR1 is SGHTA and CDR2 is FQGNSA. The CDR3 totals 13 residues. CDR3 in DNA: TGTGCCAGCAGGGGGAGACTAGTCGATGAGCAGCTCTTC. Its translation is CASRGRLVDEQLF.

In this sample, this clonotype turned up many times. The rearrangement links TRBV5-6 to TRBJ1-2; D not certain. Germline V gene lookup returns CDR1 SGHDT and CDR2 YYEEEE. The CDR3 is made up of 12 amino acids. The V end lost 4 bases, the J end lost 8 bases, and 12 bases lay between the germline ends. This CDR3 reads CASSPQDLGYTF. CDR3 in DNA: TGTGCCAGCAGCCCGCAGGACTTAGGCTACACCTTC.

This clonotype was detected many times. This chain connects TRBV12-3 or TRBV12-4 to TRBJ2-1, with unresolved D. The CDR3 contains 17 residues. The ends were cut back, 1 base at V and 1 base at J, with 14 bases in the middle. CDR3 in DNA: TGTGCCAGCAGTTTAGTTGATGCACGGCCTTCCTACAATGAGCAGTTCTTC. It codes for CASSLVDARPSYNEQFF.